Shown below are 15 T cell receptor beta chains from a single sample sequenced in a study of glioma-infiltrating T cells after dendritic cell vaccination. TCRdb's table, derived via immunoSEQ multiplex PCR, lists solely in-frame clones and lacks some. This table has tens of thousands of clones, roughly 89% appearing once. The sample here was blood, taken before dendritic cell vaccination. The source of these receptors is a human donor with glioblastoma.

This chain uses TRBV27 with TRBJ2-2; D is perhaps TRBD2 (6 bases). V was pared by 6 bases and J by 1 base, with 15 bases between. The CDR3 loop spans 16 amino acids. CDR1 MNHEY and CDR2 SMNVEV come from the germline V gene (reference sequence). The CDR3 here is CASSTSGSRNTGELFF. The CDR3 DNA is TGTGCCAGCAGCACTTCCGGGAGCAGGAACACCGGGGAGCTGTTTTTT.

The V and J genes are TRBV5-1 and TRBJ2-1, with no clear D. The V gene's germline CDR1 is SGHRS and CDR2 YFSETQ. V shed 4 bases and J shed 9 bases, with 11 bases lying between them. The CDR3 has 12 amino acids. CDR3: CASSPGLTEQFF. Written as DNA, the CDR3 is TGCGCCAGCAGCCCCGGTTTAACTGAGCAGTTCTTC.

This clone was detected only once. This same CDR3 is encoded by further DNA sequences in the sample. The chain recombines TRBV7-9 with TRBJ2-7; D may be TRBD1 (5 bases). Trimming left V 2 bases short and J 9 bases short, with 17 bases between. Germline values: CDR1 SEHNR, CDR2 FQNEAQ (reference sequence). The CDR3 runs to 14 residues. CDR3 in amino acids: CASSLRQGGKGQYF. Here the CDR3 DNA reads TGTGCCAGCAGCTTAAGGCAGGGCGGCAAAGGGCAGTACTTC.

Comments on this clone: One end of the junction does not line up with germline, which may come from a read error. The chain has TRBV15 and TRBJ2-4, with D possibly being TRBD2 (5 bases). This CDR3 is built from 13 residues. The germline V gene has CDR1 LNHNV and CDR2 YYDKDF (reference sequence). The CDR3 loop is CATSRTVGRGLDF. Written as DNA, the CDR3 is TGTGCCACCAGCAGAACCGTTGGACGGGGATTGGACTTC.

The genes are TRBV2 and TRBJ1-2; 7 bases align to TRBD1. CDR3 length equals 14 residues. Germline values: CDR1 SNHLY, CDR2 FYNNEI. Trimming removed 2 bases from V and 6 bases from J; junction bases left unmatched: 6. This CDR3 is CASSESDRVNGYTF. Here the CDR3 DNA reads TGTGCCAGCAGTGAATCAGACAGGGTGAATGGCTACACCTTC.

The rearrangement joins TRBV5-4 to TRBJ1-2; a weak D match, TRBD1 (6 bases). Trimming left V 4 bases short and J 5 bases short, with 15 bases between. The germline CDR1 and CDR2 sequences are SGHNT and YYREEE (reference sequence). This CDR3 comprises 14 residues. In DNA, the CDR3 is TGTGCCAGCAGCCCCGGACAGACGCTTTATGGCTACACCTTC. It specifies CASSPGQTLYGYTF.

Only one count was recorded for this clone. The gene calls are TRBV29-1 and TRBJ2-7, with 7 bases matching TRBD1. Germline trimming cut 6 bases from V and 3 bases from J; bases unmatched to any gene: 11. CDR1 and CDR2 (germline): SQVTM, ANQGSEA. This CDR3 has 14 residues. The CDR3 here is CSVARDREFYEQYF. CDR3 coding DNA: TGCAGCGTAGCCCGGGACAGAGAATTCTACGAGCAGTACTTC.

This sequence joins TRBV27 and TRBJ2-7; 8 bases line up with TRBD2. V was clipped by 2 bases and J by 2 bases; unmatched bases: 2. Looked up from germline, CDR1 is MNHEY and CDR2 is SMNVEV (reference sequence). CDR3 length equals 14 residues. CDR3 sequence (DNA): TGTGCCAGCAGTTTACGGGAGGGCCCCTACGAGCAGTACTTC. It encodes CASSLREGPYEQYF.

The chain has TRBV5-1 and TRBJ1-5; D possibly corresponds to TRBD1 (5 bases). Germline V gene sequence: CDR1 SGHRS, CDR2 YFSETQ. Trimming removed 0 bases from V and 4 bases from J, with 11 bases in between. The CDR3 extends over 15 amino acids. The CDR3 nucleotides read TGCGCCAGCAGCTTGGGGCAGGGAAAAAATCAGCCCCAGCATTTT. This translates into CASSLGQGKNQPQHF.

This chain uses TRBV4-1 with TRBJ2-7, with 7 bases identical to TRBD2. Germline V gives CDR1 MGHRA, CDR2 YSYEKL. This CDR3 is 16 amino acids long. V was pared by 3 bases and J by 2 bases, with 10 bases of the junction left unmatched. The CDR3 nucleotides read TGCGCCAGCAGCCATGGCTTATGGGGGGGGGCCTACGAGCAGTACTTC. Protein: CASSHGLWGGAYEQYF.

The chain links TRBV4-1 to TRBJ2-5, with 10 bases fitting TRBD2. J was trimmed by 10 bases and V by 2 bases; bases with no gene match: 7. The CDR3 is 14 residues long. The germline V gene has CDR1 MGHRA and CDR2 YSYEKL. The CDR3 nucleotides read TGCGCCAGCAGCCAAATCGGACTAGCGGAAGACCAGTACTTC. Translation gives CASSQIGLAEDQYF.

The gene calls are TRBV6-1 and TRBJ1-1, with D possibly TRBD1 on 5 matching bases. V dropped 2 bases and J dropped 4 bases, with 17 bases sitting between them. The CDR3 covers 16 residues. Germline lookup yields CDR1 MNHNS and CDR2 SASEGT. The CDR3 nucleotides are TGTGCCAGCAGTGAACCTCCGGCAGGGTGGGGCACTGAAGCTTTCTTT. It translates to CASSEPPAGWGTEAFF.

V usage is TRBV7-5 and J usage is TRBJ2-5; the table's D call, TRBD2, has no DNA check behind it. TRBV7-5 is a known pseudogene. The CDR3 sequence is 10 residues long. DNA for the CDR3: TGTGCCAGAAGTTACAGCGGGGTGAACTTC. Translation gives CARSYSGVNF.

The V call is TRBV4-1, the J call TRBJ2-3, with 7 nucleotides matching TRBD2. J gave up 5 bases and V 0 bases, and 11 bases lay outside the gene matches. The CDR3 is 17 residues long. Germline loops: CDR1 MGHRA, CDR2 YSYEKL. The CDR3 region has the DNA TGCGCCAGCAGCCAAGATGGGGGAGCGGGGCTGAGAGATACGCAGTATTTT. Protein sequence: CASSQDGGAGLRDTQYF.

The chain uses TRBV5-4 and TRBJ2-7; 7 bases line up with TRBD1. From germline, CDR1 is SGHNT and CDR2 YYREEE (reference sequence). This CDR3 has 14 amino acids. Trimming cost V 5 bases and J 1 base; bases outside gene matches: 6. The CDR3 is CASSRPTGSYEQYF. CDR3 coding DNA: TGTGCCAGCAGTCGTCCGACAGGGTCCTACGAGCAGTACTTC.